These T cell receptor beta chains were read from a single sample in a study of shared clonotypes between healthy human individuals. Libraries were prepared by immunoSEQ multiplex PCR; TCRdb keeps only in-frame clonotypes and omits some of them. The repertoire holds some 2 million clones, with 95% as singletons. Input material: naive CD4+ T cells sorted from blood. The receptors shown here come from a man aged 18 to 29 in good health. The conserved cysteine and the conserved F or W are not part of the CDR3 here. Fields, in order: J gene, V gene, CDR3 protein.

J: TRBJ2-7
V: TRBV18
CDR3: ASSPLSGGIYYEQY

J: TRBJ1-3
V: TRBV25-1
CDR3: ASSESGQGKLSGNTIY

J: TRBJ1-3
V: TRBV18
CDR3: ASSQKHTYSGNTIY

J: TRBJ1-4
V: TRBV12-5
CDR3: ASGFFPRGTNEKLF

J: TRBJ1-5
V: TRBV7-2
CDR3: ASSNNDQPQH

J: .
V: TRBV30
CDR3: AWSFRDGAYEQY

J: TRBJ1-5
V: TRBV7-2
CDR3: ASSLWGQQPQH

J: TRBJ2-1
V: TRBV27
CDR3: ASSWDRGKYNEQF

J: TRBJ1-1
V: TRBV11-2
CDR3: ASSLTPGEAF

J: TRBJ2-7
V: TRBV15
CDR3: ATSRDIQGEQY

J: TRBJ2-7
V: TRBV11-2
CDR3: ASSPPRSGTTYEQY

J: TRBJ2-4
V: TRBV2
CDR3: ASTMGGTKNIQY

J: TRBJ1-6
V: TRBV15
CDR3: ATSHQGKGYNSPLH

J: TRBJ2-7
V: TRBV5-1
CDR3: ASSLGTSGRTYEQY

J: TRBJ2-4
V: TRBV2
CDR3: ASSLGTDFRNIQY

J: TRBJ2-5
V: TRBV28
CDR3: ASSIRQGDQETQY

J: TRBJ1-5
V: TRBV6-1
CDR3: ASSGERGQPQH

J: TRBJ2-5
V: TRBV5-1
CDR3: ASSLGRTSGELQETQY

J: TRBJ1-1
V: TRBV29-1
CDR3: SARGQGEGAF

J: TRBJ2-5
V: TRBV21-1
CDR3: ASSPRQGSETQY

J: TRBJ2-2
V: TRBV30
CDR3: AWTKGPTGELF

J: TRBJ1-3
V: TRBV7-9
CDR3: ASSTGVSWDTIY

J: TRBJ2-3
V: TRBV5-1
CDR3: ASSSSGTTGTDTQY

J: TRBJ1-1
V: TRBV7-2
CDR3: ASSLFSRGLGTEAF

J: TRBJ2-7
V: TRBV11-2
CDR3: ASSYLGGGSYEQY

J: TRBJ1-1
V: TRBV7-9
CDR3: ASQETGNTEAF